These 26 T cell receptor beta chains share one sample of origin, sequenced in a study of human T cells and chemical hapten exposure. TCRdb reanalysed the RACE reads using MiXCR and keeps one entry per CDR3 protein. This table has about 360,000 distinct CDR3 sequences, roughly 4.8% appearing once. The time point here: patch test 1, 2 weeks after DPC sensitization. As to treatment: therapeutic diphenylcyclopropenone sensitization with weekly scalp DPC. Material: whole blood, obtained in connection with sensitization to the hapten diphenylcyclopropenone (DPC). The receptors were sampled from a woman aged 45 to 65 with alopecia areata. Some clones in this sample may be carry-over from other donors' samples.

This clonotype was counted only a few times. The CDR3 sequence: CASSSMGGDQPQHF. The DNA of the CDR3 is TGTGCCAGCAGCTCAATGGGGGGAGATCAGCCCCAGCATTTT. J is TRBJ1-5 and V is TRBV12-3 or TRBV12-4; D is perhaps TRBD1 (5 bases). V lost 6 bases to trimming and J lost 5 bases, with 14 bases between them. CDR3 length: 14 residues.

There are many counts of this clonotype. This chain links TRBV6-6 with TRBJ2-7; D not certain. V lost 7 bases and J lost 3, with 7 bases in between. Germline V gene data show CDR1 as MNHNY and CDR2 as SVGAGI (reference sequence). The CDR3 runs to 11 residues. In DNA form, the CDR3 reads TGTGCCAGCACCCGAAGCTACGAGCAGTACTTC. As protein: CASTRSYEQYF.

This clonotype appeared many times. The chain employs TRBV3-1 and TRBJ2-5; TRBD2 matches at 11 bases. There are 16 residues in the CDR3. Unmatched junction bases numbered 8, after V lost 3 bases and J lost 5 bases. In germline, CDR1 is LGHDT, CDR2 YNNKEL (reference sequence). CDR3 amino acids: CASSHGSGGAVETQYF. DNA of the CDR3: TGTGCCAGCAGCCATGGTAGCGGGGGGGCCGTCGAGACCCAGTACTTC.

CDR3 nucleotide sequence: TGTGCCAGCGGGTTTTCCCAGGGTTCTGGAAACACCATATATTTT. This encodes CASGFSQGSGNTIYF. The genes are TRBV2 and TRBJ1-3, with a tentative D call TRBD1 (5 bases). The CDR3 has 15 residues. In germline, CDR1 is SNHLY, CDR2 FYNNEI. V lost 8 bases to trimming and J lost 1 base, with 15 bases between them.

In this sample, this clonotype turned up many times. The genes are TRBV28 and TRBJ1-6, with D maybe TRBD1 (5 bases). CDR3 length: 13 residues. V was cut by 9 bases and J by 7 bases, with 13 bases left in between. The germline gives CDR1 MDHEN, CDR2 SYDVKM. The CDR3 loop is CASVTAPNSPLHF. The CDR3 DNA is TGTGCCAGTGTGACAGCTCCGAATTCACCCCTCCACTTT. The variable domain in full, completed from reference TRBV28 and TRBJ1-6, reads DVKVTQSSRYLVKRTGEKVFLECVQDMDHENMFWYRQDPGLGLRLIYFSYDVKMKEKGDIPEGYSVSREKKERFSLILESASTNQTSMYLCASVTAPNSPLHFGNGTRLTVT.

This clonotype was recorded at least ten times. The CDR3 sequence: CASSYAGAGTYEQFF. The CDR3 DNA reads as TGTGCCAGCAGTTACGCGGGAGCCGGTACATATGAGCAGTTCTTC. The J gene is TRBJ2-1, the V gene TRBV6-2 or TRBV6-3, with 7 bases lining up with TRBD2. V lost 2 bases, J lost 8 bases, and 9 bases stayed unmatched. Germline-derived CDR1 and CDR2 are MNHEY and SVGEGT. The CDR3 has 15 amino acids.

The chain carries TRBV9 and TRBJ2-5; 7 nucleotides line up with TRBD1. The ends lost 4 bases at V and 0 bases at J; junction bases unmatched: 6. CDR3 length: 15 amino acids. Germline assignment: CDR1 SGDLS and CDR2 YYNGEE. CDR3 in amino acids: CASSSRTGHQETQYF. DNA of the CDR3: TGTGCCAGCAGCTCGAGGACAGGTCACCAAGAGACCCAGTACTTC.

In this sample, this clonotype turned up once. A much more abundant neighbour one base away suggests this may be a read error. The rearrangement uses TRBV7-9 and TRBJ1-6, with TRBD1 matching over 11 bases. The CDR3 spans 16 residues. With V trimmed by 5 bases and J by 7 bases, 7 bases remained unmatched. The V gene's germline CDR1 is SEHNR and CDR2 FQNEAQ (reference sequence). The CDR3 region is CASSPGQGAGNSPLHF. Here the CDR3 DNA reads TGTGCCAGCAGCCCCGGACAGGGGGCGGGGAATTCACCCCTCCACTTT. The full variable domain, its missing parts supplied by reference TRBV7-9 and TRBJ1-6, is DTGVSQNPRHKITKRGQNVTFRCDPISEHNRLYWYRQTLGQGPEFLTYFQNEAQLEKSRLLSDRFSAERPKGSFSTLEIQRTEQGDSAMYLCASSPGQGAGNSPLHFGNGTRLTVT.

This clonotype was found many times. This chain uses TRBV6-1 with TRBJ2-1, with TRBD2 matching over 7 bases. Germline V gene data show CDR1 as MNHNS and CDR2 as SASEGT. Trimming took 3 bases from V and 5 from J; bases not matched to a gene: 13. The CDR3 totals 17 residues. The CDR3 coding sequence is TGTGCCAGCAGTGACATCGGAACCGGGACTACAAACAATGAGCAGTTCTTC. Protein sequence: CASSDIGTGTTNNEQFF.

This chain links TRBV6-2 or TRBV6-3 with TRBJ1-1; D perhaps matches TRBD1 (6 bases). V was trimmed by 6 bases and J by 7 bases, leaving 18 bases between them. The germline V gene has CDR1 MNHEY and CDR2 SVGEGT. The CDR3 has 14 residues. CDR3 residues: CASRPTNDRSEAFF. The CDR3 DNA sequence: TGTGCCAGCAGACCAACGAACGACAGGAGTGAAGCTTTCTTT.

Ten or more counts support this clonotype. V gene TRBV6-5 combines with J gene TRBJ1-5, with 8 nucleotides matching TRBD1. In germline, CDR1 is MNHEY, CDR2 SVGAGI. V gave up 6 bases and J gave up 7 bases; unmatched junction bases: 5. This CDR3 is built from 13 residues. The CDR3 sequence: CASSLDRAQPQHF. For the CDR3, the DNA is TGTGCCAGCAGCCTGGACAGGGCGCAGCCCCAGCATTTT.

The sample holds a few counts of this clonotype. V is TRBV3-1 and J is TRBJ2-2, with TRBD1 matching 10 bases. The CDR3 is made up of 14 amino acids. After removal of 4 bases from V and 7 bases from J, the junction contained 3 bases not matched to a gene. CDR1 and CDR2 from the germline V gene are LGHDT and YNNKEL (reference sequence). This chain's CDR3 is CASSPGQGFGELFF. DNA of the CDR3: TGTGCCAGCAGCCCGGGACAGGGGTTCGGGGAGCTGTTTTTT.

DNA for the CDR3: TGTGCCAGCAGTACGGAAGGACAGGCCCCAGATACGCAGTATTTT. As protein: CASSTEGQAPDTQYF. The J gene is TRBJ2-3, the V gene TRBV2; 7 nucleotides align to TRBD1. Germline V gives CDR1 SNHLY, CDR2 FYNNEI. Losses at the gene ends were 5 bases for V and 4 bases for J; bases not matched to a gene: 9. The CDR3 spans 15 residues.

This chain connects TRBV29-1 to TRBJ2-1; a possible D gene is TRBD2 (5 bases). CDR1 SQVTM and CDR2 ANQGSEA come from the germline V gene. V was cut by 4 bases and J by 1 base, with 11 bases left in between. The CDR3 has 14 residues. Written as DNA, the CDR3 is TGCAGCGTTGCTACTAGATTATCCTACAATGAGCAGTTCTTC. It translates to CSVATRLSYNEQFF.

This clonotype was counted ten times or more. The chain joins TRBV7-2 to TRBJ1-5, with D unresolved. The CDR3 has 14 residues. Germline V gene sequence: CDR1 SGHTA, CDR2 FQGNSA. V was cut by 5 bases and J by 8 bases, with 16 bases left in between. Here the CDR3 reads CASSLGSRSEPQHF. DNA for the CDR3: TGTGCCAGCAGCCTGGGGAGCAGGTCGGAGCCCCAGCATTTT.

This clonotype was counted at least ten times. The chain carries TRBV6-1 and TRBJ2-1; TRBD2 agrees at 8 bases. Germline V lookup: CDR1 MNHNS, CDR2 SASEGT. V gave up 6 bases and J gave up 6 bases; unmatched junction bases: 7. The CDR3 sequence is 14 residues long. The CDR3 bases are TGTGCCAGCAGAGGGACTAGGGTTTTCAATGAGCAGTTCTTC. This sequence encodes CASRGTRVFNEQFF.

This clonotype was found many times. CDR3 in amino acids: CRLGQLNTEAFF. CDR3 nucleotides: TGCAGGCTGGGACAGCTGAACACTGAAGCTTTCTTT. The V gene is TRBV20-1, the J gene TRBJ1-1; 7 nucleotides line up with TRBD1. CDR1 and CDR2 (germline): DFQATT, SNEGSKA (reference sequence). The CDR3 contains 12 residues.

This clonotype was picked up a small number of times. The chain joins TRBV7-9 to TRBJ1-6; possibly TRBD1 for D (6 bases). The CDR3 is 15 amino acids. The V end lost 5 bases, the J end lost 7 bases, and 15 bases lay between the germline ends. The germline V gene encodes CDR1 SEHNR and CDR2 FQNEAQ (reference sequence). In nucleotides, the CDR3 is TGTGCCAGCAGCGTAGTTCAGGGGCGAAATTCACCCCTCCACTTT. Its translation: CASSVVQGRNSPLHF.

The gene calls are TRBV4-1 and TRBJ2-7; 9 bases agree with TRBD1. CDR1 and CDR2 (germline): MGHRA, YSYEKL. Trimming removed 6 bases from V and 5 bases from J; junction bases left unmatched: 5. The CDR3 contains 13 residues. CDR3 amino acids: CASSTGGLDEQYF. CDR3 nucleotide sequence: TGCGCCAGCAGTACAGGGGGCCTGGACGAGCAGTACTTC.

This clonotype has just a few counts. CDR3 in amino acids: CSVEDQLPNEQFF. Written as DNA, the CDR3 is TGCAGCGTTGAAGATCAACTACCCAATGAGCAGTTCTTC. This chain joins TRBV29-1 and TRBJ2-1; D call uncertain. Trimming removed 0 bases from V and 6 bases from J, with 9 bases in between. Germline lookup yields CDR1 SQVTM and CDR2 ANQGSEA. The CDR3 has 13 amino acids.

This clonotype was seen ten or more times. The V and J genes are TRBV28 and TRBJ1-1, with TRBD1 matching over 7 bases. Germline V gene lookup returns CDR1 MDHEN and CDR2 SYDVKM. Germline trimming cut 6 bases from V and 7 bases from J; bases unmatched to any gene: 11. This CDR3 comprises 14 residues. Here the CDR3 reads CASRVRGASGEAFF. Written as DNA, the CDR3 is TGTGCCAGCAGAGTCAGGGGGGCAAGTGGTGAAGCTTTCTTT.

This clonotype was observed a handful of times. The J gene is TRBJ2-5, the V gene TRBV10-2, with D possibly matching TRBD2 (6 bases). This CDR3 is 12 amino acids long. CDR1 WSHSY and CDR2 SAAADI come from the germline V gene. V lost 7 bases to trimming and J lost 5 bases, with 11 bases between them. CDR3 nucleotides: TGCGCCAGCACGGTGGCGGGGGAGACCCAGTACTTC. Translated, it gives CASTVAGETQYF.

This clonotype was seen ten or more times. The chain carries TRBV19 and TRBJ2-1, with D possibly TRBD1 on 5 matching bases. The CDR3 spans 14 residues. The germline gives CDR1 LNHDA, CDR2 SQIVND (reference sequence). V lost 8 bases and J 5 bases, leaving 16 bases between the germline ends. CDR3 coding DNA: TGTGCCAGTGCACTCCAGGGTACGGACAATGAGCAGTTCTTC. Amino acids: CASALQGTDNEQFF.

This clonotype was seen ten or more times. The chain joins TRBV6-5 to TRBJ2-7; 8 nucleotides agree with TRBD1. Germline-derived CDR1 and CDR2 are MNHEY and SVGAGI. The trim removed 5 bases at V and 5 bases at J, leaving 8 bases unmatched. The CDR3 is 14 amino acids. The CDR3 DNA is TGTGCCAGCAGTCGGACAGGGCTTAGGGACGAGCAGTACTTC. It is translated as CASSRTGLRDEQYF.

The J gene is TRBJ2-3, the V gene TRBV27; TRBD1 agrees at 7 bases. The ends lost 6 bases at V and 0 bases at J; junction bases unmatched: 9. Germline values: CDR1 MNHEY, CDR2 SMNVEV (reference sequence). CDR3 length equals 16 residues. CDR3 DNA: TGTGCCAGCAGAAGCGTCAGGGGGTCCAGCACAGATACGCAGTATTTT. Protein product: CASRSVRGSSTDTQYF.

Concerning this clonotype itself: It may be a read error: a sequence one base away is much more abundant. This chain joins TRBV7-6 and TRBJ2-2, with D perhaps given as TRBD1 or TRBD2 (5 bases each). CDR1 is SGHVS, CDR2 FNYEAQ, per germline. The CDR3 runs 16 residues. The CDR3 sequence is CASSLTSTVNTGEPFF. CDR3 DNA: TGTGCCAGCAGCTTGACCTCGACAGTGAACACCGGGGAGCCGTTTTTT.